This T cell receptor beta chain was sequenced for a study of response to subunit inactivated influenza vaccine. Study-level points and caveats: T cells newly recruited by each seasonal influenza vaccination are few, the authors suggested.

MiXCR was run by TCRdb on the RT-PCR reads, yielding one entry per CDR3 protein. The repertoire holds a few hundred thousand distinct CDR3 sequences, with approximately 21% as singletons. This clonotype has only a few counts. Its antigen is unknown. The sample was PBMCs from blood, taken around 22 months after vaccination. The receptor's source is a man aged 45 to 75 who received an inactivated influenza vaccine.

For the CDR3, the DNA is TGCGCCAGCAGTATCGGACCTACCGGGGAGCTGTTTTTT. It specifies CASSIGPTGELFF. The chain is built from TRBV5-1 and TRBJ2-2; D is unclear. The CDR3 consists of 13 residues. Trimming took off 5 bases at V and 5 bases at J, with 10 bases between the two ends. The germline gives CDR1 SGHRS, CDR2 YFSETQ. Complete variable domain (other parts from reference TRBV5-1 and TRBJ2-2): KAGVTQTPRYLIKTRGQQVTLSCSPISGHRSVSWYQQTPGQGLQFLFEYFSETQRNKGNFPGRFSGRQFSNSRSEMNVSTLELGDSALYLCASSIGPTGELFFGEGSRLTVL.